This TCR beta chain is from a study of shared clonotypes between healthy human individuals (dated by TCRdb to 2020 to 2022). Concerning the study at large: The cohort included three men and a couple of women between 18 and 49 years of age. For each donor, CD4 naive and CD4 memory were each run on three plates, CD8 naive on two plates, and CD8 memory on one plate. To estimate repertoire size and how much clonotype sharing occurs between individuals, the study deeply sequenced the blood TCR repertoires of roughly 5 healthy adults. Libraries were prepared and TCR repertoires were sequenced by different laboratories using diverse techniques, in order to increase sequencing depth and limit assay-specific biases. Each donor's leukapheresis produced roughly between about 0.8 and 10 billion PBMCs. Results the study describes overall, beyond this receptor: Rarefaction of sorted-subset datasets indicated incomplete sequencing despite the large sequencing depth. Naive subsets generally had larger estimated clonotype richness than memory subsets did. Because the study included only a small number of donors, the genetic and exposure-history diversity represented was limited. Compared with non-shared clonotypes, clonotypes shared by all four sorted-subset donors had higher generation probabilities. Pairwise subsampling led to the expectation that sequencing depth would affect the degree of clonotype sharing among donors. Sampling was restricted to blood, and TCR repertoires in tissues likely differ from the TCR repertoires found in blood. When a few donors were compared, the shared fraction of clonotypes was about 5.4% for naive CD4, approximately 3.5% for naive CD8, roughly 2.5% for memory CD4, and under 0.5% for memory CD8.

Using the deep immunoSEQ assay, TCR CDR3 regions were amplified from genomic DNA by multiplex PCR. Extracted genomic DNA from each cell subset was spread evenly across all wells of several immunoSEQ 96-well plates, with each plate serving as a replicate. For sorted subsets, roughly 0.2 ug genomic DNA, equal to tens of thousands of T cell genomes, was loaded into each replicate PCR. The purified libraries were quantified using a Qubit 3.0 fluorometer, sized with a Bioanalyzer 2100, and then quantified again using the KAPA Library Quantification kit. Every immunoSEQ 96-well plate was sequenced on a dedicated single-read 150-cycle Illumina NextSeq 550 flow cell. The authors' analysis ran thus. Because the immunoSEQ output included only junctional sequences and no quality scores, the filtering could not be the same as the filtering used for full-length reads. Sequences were annotated with PyIR, a Python wrapper for IgBLAST v1.9, and V/J genes and CDR3 were assigned using IMGT germline references. Any read was removed if the V/J assignment was weak (E-value above 1e-6), the CDR3 was missing, or the read contained stop codons, out-of-frame junctions, or ambiguous translated residues. V3J clonotypes were defined by identical inferred V gene, J gene, and CDR3 amino acid sequence. To compute the percentage overlap between repertoires, the number of shared unique clonotypes was divided by the size of the smaller repertoire. Richness of each repertoire was evaluated using RTK rarefaction, the Chao1 estimator, and Recon v2.1 estimates of unobserved clonotypes. OLGA was used to compute generation probabilities for all TCRbeta clonotypes that the gDNA method yielded from a handful of donors. As stored in TCRdb, this immuneACCESS dataset retains in-frame rearrangements with V and J assigned. A fraction of the clones does not appear; measured against another copy, unresolved V genes explain less than half of the discrepancy, and the remainder lacks a known reason. D and trimming were read from the DNA, whereas the V and J calls and clone size are those reported in that table. Across this sample there are 2 million to 3 million clones, with 93% seen only once. The biggest ten clones account for approximately 0.35% of the sample.

Looking up the germline V gene yields CDR1 SGHVS and CDR2 FNYEAQ. The CDR3 sequence holds 17 residues, the cysteine and phenylalanine included. Just the 51-base CDR3 DNA is kept, in frame starting at base 1. For this chain, trimming is 2 bases at the V end and 3 bases at the J end, and the number of junction bases without a gene match is 9. Notes on this clone: The specificity of this receptor is unknown. Base qualities were left out, and no much larger clone turns up one base away.

The donors were healthy, HIV-negative adults with no recently reported acute infections or vaccinations. All donors were Caucasian adults living in Nashville, Tennessee, USA. CD4+ T cells were enriched by magnetic negative selection, after which naive cells were positively selected on CD45RA and the negative fraction was taken as the memory subset. After blood collection by leukapheresis, PBMCs were isolated using Ficoll-Histopaque density gradient centrifugation and then cryopreserved in the vapor phase of liquid nitrogen. Analytical flow cytometry was used to check the purity and quantity of each magnetically sorted T cell population. Genomic DNA was isolated from each sorted fraction and quantified by UV absorbance on a Nanodrop 2000c.

The chain couples TRBV7-6 to TRBJ1-3, and 8 junction bases match TRBD1. The sample taken for sequencing was naive CD4+ T cells from PBMCs. The cell subset or site label, read with the paper, signifies: CD45RA+ positively selected. The receptor was isolated from a man between 18 and 35 years old in good health. Some clones in this sample may be carry-over from other donors' samples. CDR3 region: CASSLTTGTGFGNTIYF. The DNA reads TGTGCCAGCAGCTTAACTACTGGGACAGGCTTTGGAAACACCATATATTTT.